The sequence of this T cell receptor (beta chain) was determined in a study of cytotoxic CD8 clonotypes in ibrutinib-treated CLL (dated by TCRdb to the early 2020s). Regarding the study in general: In this cohort, around 14 patients were treatment-naive and about a dozen were relapsed/refractory, while roughly 18 had unmutated IGHV. Partial responses were observed in roughly 24 patients and complete responses in 2; after a median follow-up of around 68 months, remission was maintained in around 14 patients and progression was observed in roughly twelve. The response samples were drawn at a median of 12 months into treatment, with a range of roughly 6 to 40 months. On average, each sample yielded around 270,000 productive templates and 94,082 productive rearrangements. Of the 86 participants in the trial, roughly 26 had longitudinal samples available. Cryopreserved peripheral blood mononuclear cells were obtained prior to treatment, at the time of response, and at either disease progression or sustained remission. Every remission and progressive disease sample was obtained while ibrutinib was still being received by the patients. Broad study findings and their caveats: At baseline, clonality was higher than in age-matched healthy donors and showed a strong correlation with circulating CD8+ T-cell counts. Clonality increased at ibrutinib response, stayed stable in sustained remission, and fell back toward baseline at progression. Sampling times were not matched between sustained-remission and progressing patients, and lymph node repertoires were not studied. Public clonotypes were rare and either shrank or stayed stable during treatment, and the rise in clonality at ibrutinib response reflected expansion of private clonotypes.

In the paper's terms, the time point label means: about eleven months on ibrutinib. For TCR beta library preparation, 1.5 to 2 micrograms of genomic DNA were extracted from the cryopreserved PBMCs. Longitudinal blood samples from CLL patients receiving ibrutinib monotherapy were subjected to high-throughput TCR beta sequencing. The patients took part in an open-label, single-center phase 2 trial of ibrutinib monotherapy. On a MiSeq, deep resolution sequencing aimed for a depth between 1 in 1 million and 1 in 200,000 T cells, with each clonotype covered approximately 10x on average. TCR beta libraries were generated with the immunoSEQ hsTCRB Kit. As for the original processing: The data were analyzed with ImmunoSEQ Analyzer and ImmunoSEQ Data Assistant, and V, D and J gene assignments followed IMGT definitions. Clonality, which ranges from 0 to 1, was calculated by subtracting the normalized Shannon entropy of productive rearrangement frequencies from one. Only overrepresented clonotypes making up at least 0.05% of each patient's repertoire were included in the public clonotype analysis. Repertoires from thirteen age-matched healthy donors in immuneACCESS were used as clonality controls. What TCRdb holds here is the immuneACCESS table cut down to in-frame rearrangements. Part of the clones is not present; checked against another copy, under half of the missing clones reflect an unresolved V gene, and the others are unexplained. V and J calls and clone size are as listed in that table; D and trimming were resolved from the DNA. In all, the sample holds hundreds of thousands of clones, and roughly three quarters of those were seen once. Jointly, the top ten make up about an eighth of the sample.

The germline V gene yields SGHRS for CDR1 and YFSETQ for CDR2. Counted from cysteine to phenylalanine, this CDR3 has 13 amino acids. Only the CDR3 region is kept as DNA, spanning 39 bases read in frame from base 1. The V and J ends are trimmed by 0 bases and 8 bases, leaving 9 bases between them. The table lists this clone with a few counts. The target of this receptor is not known. No base qualities exist here, and no much larger clone lies one base off it. The rearrangement combines TRBV5-1 with TRBJ2-4, with the D gene not clear enough to name. The clonotype comes from a human donor with chronic lymphocytic leukemia. The source material was PBMCs, sampled after 12 months of ibrutinib treatment. CDR3 region: CASSLDLEYIQYF. The DNA sequence is TGCGCCAGCAGCTTGGACTTGGAGTACATTCAGTACTTC.